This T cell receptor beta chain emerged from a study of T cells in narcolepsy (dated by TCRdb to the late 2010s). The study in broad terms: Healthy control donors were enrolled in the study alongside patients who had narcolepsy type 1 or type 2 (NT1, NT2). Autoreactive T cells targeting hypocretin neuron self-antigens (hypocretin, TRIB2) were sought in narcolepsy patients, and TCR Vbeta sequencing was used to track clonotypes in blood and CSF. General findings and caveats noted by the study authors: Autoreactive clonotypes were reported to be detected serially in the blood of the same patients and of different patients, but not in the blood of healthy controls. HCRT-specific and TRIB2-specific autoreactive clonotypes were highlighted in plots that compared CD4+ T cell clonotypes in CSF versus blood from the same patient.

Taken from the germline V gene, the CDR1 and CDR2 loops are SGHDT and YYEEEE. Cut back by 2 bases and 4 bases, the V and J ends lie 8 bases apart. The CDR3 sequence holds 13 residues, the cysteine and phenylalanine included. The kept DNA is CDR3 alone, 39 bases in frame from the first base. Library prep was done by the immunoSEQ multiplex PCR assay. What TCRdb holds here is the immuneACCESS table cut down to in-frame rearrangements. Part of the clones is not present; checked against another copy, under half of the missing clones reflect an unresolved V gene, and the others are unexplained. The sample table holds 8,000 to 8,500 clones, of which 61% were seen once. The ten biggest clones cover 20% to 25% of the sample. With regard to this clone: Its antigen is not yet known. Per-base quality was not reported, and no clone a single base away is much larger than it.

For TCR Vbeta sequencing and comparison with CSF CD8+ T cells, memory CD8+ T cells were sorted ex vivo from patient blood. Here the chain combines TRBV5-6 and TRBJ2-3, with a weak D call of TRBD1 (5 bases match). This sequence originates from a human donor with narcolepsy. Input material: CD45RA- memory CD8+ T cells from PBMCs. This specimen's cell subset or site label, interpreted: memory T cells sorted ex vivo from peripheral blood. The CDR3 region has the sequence CASSFWGSDTQYF. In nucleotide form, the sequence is TGTGCCAGCAGCTTTTGGGGCTCAGATACGCAGTATTTT.